These 15 T cell receptor beta chains originate from one sample sequenced in a study of T-cell reconstitution after alpha-beta-depleted transplantation in children. A library of TCRbeta sequences, prepared with unique molecular identifiers, was generated. TCRdb recomputed calls from the PCR reads with MiXCR, one row per CDR3 protein. The top ten hold around 2.2% of the sample, which has hundreds of thousands of distinct CDR3 sequences, under 15% seen once. This specimen was PBMCs, mostly from graft donor cells, taken 360 days after TCRalphabeta/CD19-depleted stem cell transplant. These receptors all stem from a male patient younger than 18 who had a stem cell transplant for acute myeloid leukemia, so the T cells may come from the graft donor.

This chain connects TRBV7-9 to TRBJ2-1, with 7 bases fitting TRBD2. V trimming: 2 bases; J trimming: 7 bases; junction bases outside the gene matches: 11. Germline CDR1 is SEHNR and CDR2 is FQNEAQ (reference sequence). This CDR3 is built from 16 residues. The CDR3 DNA reads TGTGCCAGCAGCTTAAGGGCGGGAGTATCATGGAATGAGCAGTTCTTC. Translated: CASSLRAGVSWNEQFF.

This clonotype was seen a few times. This chain joins TRBV7-6 and TRBJ2-3; D unresolved. The CDR3 is 16 amino acids. In germline, CDR1 is SGHVS, CDR2 FNYEAQ. The V and J ends lost 1 base and 3 bases respectively, with 14 bases between them. CDR3 in amino acids: CASSLGPQWGTDTQYF. CDR3 DNA sequence: TGTGCCAGCAGCTTAGGGCCCCAATGGGGTACAGATACGCAGTATTTT.

This clonotype was detected a few times. This chain links TRBV4-3 with TRBJ1-3; D uncertain. This CDR3 comprises 16 residues. V shed 0 bases and J shed 4 bases, with 13 bases lying between them. Germline values: CDR1 LGHNA, CDR2 YSLEER. CDR3 bases: TGCGCCAGCAGCCAAGACAGCCTCCCTCGAGGAAACACCATATATTTT. This encodes CASSQDSLPRGNTIYF.

In this sample, this clonotype turned up a few times. V is TRBV20-1 and J is TRBJ2-7, with D possibly matching TRBD2 (5 bases). Looked up from germline, CDR1 is DFQATT and CDR2 is SNEGSKA (reference sequence). The V gene lost 6 bases and the J gene lost 3 bases, with 21 bases spanning the gap. The CDR3 runs to 15 residues. CDR3 coding DNA: TGCAGTGCCCCACCGGAGCGAGAGGGCGTCTACGAGCAGTACTTC. Translating it yields CSAPPEREGVYEQYF.

The J gene is TRBJ2-7, the V gene TRBV15; a weak D match, TRBD2 (6 bases). The CDR3 is 18 amino acids. Germline CDR1 is LNHNV and CDR2 is YYDKDF (reference sequence). The V and J ends lost 0 bases and 5 bases respectively, with 23 bases between them. The CDR3 is CATSRDYGAGIAPNEQYF. For the CDR3, the DNA is TGTGCCACCAGCAGAGATTATGGGGCGGGGATAGCTCCTAACGAGCAGTACTTC.

CDR3 nucleotides: TGCAGCGTTGGGCACGCTAACACCGGGGAGCTGTTTTTT. Protein product: CSVGHANTGELFF. The chain has TRBV29-1 and TRBJ2-2; D call uncertain. Germline V lookup: CDR1 SQVTM, CDR2 ANQGSEA. The length of the CDR3 is 13 residues. V lost 4 bases to trimming and J lost 2 bases, with 8 bases between them.

There are a few counts of this clonotype. CDR3: CASSQESRHSSYEQYF. DNA for the CDR3: TGTGCCAGCAGCCAAGAGTCTCGGCATAGCTCCTACGAGCAGTACTTC. The rearrangement joins TRBV3-1 to TRBJ2-7; D is uncertain. V was trimmed by 0 bases and J by 0 bases, leaving 12 bases between them. CDR3 length: 16 residues. Looked up from germline, CDR1 is LGHDT and CDR2 is YNNKEL (reference sequence).

J is TRBJ2-7 and V is TRBV7-2; possible D gene TRBD2, 5 bases. CDR3 length: 16 amino acids. Trimming removed 6 bases at V and 4 bases at J, with 22 bases between. Germline-derived CDR1 and CDR2 are SGHTA and FQGNSA. CDR3 nucleotide sequence: TGTGCCAGCAGTTTTAGCAGGAGGTCATCAGTATACGAGCAGTACTTC. Translated, it gives CASSFSRRSSVYEQYF. Complete variable domain (other parts from reference TRBV7-2 and TRBJ2-7): GAGVSQSPSNKVTEKGKDVELRCDPISGHTALYWYRQSLGQGLEFLIYFQGNSAPDKSGLPSDRFSAERTGGSVSTLTIQRTQQEDSAVYLCASSFSRRSSVYEQYFGPGTRLTVT.

This clonotype was observed a few times. The chain has TRBV7-3 and TRBJ2-3; 12 nucleotides line up with TRBD2. Germline CDR1 reads SGHTA; CDR2 reads FQGTGA. Trimming removed 0 bases from V and 0 bases from J; junction bases left unmatched: 7. The CDR3 spans 19 residues. CDR3 region: CASSLTGLAGSSSTDTQYF. In nucleotides, the CDR3 is TGTGCCAGCAGCTTAACAGGACTAGCGGGATCCTCTAGCACAGATACGCAGTATTTT.

This clonotype was seen many times. The chain employs TRBV2 and TRBJ2-7, with TRBD2 as a possible D gene (6 bases). The V gene's germline CDR1 is SNHLY and CDR2 FYNNEI. The V and J ends lost 4 bases and 4 bases respectively, with 11 bases between them. This CDR3 region has 13 residues. For the CDR3, the DNA is TGTGCCAGCAGTGGGGGTCGGGGGTACGAGCAGTACTTC. It encodes CASSGGRGYEQYF. The full variable domain, its missing parts supplied by reference TRBV2 and TRBJ2-7, is EPEVTQTPSHQVTQMGQEVILRCVPISNHLYFYWYRQILGQKVEFLVSFYNNEISEKSEIFDDQFSVERPDGSNFTLKIRSTKLEDSAMYFCASSGGRGYEQYFGPGTRLTVT.

The genes are TRBV9 and TRBJ2-2; D gene ambiguous. The germline V gene has CDR1 SGDLS and CDR2 YYNGEE. CDR3 length: 14 amino acids. The germline V and J ends were trimmed by 3 bases and 4 bases, with 10 bases remaining between them. CDR3: CASSGSVSTGELFF. In DNA form, the CDR3 reads TGTGCCAGCAGCGGGAGCGTCAGCACCGGGGAGCTGTTTTTT.

CDR3 coding DNA: TGCGCCAGCAGCTCGGTGAGGTATGAGCAGTTCTTC. This sequence encodes CASSSVRYEQFF. This chain links TRBV5-1 with TRBJ2-1; D unclear. Between the trimmed V and J ends, which lost 3 bases and 8 bases, there was a span of 9 bases. CDR3 length equals 12 residues. In germline, CDR1 is SGHRS, CDR2 YFSETQ. Full variable domain (missing parts from reference TRBV5-1 and TRBJ2-1): KAGVTQTPRYLIKTRGQQVTLSCSPISGHRSVSWYQQTPGQGLQFLFEYFSETQRNKGNFPGRFSGRQFSNSRSEMNVSTLELGDSALYLCASSSVRYEQFFGPGTRLTVL.

This clonotype came up a few times. The rearrangement uses TRBV20-1 and TRBJ2-5; 8 bases align to TRBD1. J was trimmed by 5 bases and V by 6 bases; bases with no gene match: 8. Germline V CDR1 and CDR2: DFQATT, SNEGSKA (reference sequence). The CDR3 spans 13 residues. The CDR3 here is CSAQGQVGETQYF. Here the CDR3 DNA reads TGCAGTGCCCAGGGACAGGTGGGGGAGACCCAGTACTTC.

This clonotype was counted at least ten times. This chain uses TRBV20-1 with TRBJ2-7; D not resolved. The length of the CDR3 is 13 residues. Germline CDR1 and CDR2: DFQATT and SNEGSKA (reference sequence). The V and J ends lost 1 base and 4 bases respectively, with 11 bases between them. CDR3 sequence: CSARGQNLYEQYF. The CDR3, as DNA: TGCAGTGCTAGAGGGCAGAATCTTTACGAGCAGTACTTC.

This clonotype was recorded a few times. V gene TRBV29-1 combines with J gene TRBJ2-5; 9 nucleotides agree with TRBD2. The V gene's germline CDR1 is SQVTM and CDR2 ANQGSEA. The V gene end was trimmed by 6 bases and the J gene end by 5 bases; junction bases not matched to a gene: 4. This CDR3 has 12 amino acids. Written as DNA, the CDR3 is TGCAGCGTCGCGGGAGGGCGGGAGACCCAGTACTTC. Amino acids: CSVAGGRETQYF.